The 4 T cell receptor beta chains below were found in one sample sequenced in a study of CD8+ T cells in alopecia areata (dated by TCRdb to about 2018). The method behind the library was the immunoSEQ multiplex PCR assay. To provide template for TCR sequencing, every sample had RNA extracted and reverse transcribed into cDNA. Entries here come from immuneACCESS through TCRdb and include only in-frame sequences with V and J called. Some clones fail to appear in such tables; in the studies checked, an unresolved V gene covers under half of the shortfall, and the cause of the remainder is unknown. The table for this sample lists hundreds of thousands of clones; about 60% of them were counted only once. Approximately 0.45% of the sample goes to the ten largest clones. Interpreted using the paper, the time point label stands for: baseline before oral tofacitinib. The sample consisted of CD4+ T cells sorted from blood, taken at week 0. The receptors stem from a human donor with alopecia areata.

This clone was seen only a few times. The rearrangement joins TRBV7-9 to TRBJ2-2, with D possibly being TRBD1 (6 bases). V was shortened by 4 bases and J by 5 bases, with 11 bases between the two germline ends. There are 14 residues in the CDR3. Looked up from germline, CDR1 is SEHNR and CDR2 is FQNEAQ (reference sequence). DNA for the CDR3: TGTGCCAGCAGCTACTACAGGGATACCGGGGAGCTGTTTTTT. Its translation: CASSYYRDTGELFF. Looking up the rest from reference TRBV7-9 and TRBJ2-2 gives the full variable domain: DTGVSQNPRHKITKRGQNVTFRCDPISEHNRLYWYRQTLGQGPEFLTYFQNEAQLEKSRLLSDRFSAERPKGSFSTLEIQRTEQGDSAMYLCASSYYRDTGELFFGEGSRLTVL.

This chain uses TRBV30 with TRBJ2-1, with a possible D match to TRBD2 (6 bases). Germline CDR1 and CDR2: GTSNPN and SVGIG (reference sequence). The V end was cut by 8 bases, the J end by 0 bases, with 23 bases between. CDR3 length: 17 amino acids. In DNA form, the CDR3 reads TGTGCCGGGATGAGGCGGGATAGACTAAGCTCCTACAATGAGCAGTTCTTC. It codes for CAGMRRDRLSSYNEQFF. Full variable domain (missing parts from reference TRBV30 and TRBJ2-1): SQTIHQWPATLVQPVGSPLSLECTVEGTSNPNLYWYRQAAGRGLQLLFYSVGIGQISSEVPQNLSASRPQDRQFILSSKKLLLSDSGFYLCAGMRRDRLSSYNEQFFGPGTRLTVL.

The V gene is TRBV2, the J gene TRBJ2-7, with 8 nucleotides matching TRBD1. CDR1 and CDR2 from the germline V gene are SNHLY and FYNNEI. The V gene end was trimmed by 8 bases and the J gene end by 3 bases; junction bases not matched to a gene: 6. This CDR3 contains 13 residues. The CDR3 is CASGRQGLYEQYF. The CDR3 region has the DNA TGTGCCAGCGGGCGACAGGGGCTCTACGAGCAGTACTTC.

This clone has a handful of counts. The CDR3, as DNA: TGTGCCAGCAGCGTACAGGGAGTAAACACCATATATTTT. It encodes CASSVQGVNTIYF. The chain combines TRBV7-2 with TRBJ1-3, with D possibly matching TRBD1 (6 bases). Germline V gene lookup returns CDR1 SGHTA and CDR2 FQGNSA. The CDR3 consists of 13 residues. V was trimmed by 5 bases and J by 6 bases, leaving 11 bases between them.